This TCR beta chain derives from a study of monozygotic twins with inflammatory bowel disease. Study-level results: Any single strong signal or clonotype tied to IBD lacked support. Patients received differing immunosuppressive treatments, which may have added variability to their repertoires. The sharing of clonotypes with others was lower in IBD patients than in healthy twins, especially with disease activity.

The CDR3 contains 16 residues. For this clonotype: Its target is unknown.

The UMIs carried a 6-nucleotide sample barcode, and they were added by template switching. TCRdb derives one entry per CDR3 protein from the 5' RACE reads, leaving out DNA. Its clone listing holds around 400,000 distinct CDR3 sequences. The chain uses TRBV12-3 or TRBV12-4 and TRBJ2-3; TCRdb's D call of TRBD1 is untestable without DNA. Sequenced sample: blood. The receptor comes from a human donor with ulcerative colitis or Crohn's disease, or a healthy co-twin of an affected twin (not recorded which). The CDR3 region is CASSLAGTADSNTQYF.